Listed below are T cell receptor beta chains from one sample, sequenced in a study of vaccination and CD4 T cells after COVID-19. TCRdb independently ran MiXCR on the PCR reads; one entry per CDR3 protein. Among about 17,000 distinct CDR3 sequences listed, 40% were seen once. No antigen has been assigned to these receptors. Material: CD4+ T cells from blood, cultured in vitro. The origin of the receptors is a human donor who had recovered from COVID-19. Both conserved end residues are part of each CDR3. The order of the fields is CDR3 DNA, CDR3 protein, J gene, clone size, V gene, D gene. D genes are given only for firm matches. The listing skips clone size in some rows; elsewhere it reads once, few, many or a size class.

TGCAGTGGAGACAGTAACTATGGCTACACCTTC,CSGDSNYGYTF,TRBJ1-2,few,TRBV20-1,.
TGCGCCAGCAGCGCGACTAGCTATGAGCAGTTCTTC,CASSATSYEQFF,TRBJ2-1,.,TRBV5-1,TRBD2
TGTGCCAGTAGTATACAGGGAACAAGTCAGCCCCAGCATTTT,CASSIQGTSQPQHF,TRBJ1-5,.,TRBV19,.
TGTGCCAGCAGGGAACTAGCGGGAGGATCCTACGAGCAGTACTTC,CASRELAGGSYEQYF,TRBJ2-7,once,TRBV27,TRBD2
TGCAGTGCCTCCCCCCGAACGAGGGGGCTAGAGACCCAGTACTTC,CSASPRTRGLETQYF,TRBJ2-5,few,TRBV20-1,TRBD1
TGTGCCAGCAGCCCGCGACTAGCGGGGTACAATGAGCAGTTCTTC,CASSPRLAGYNEQFF,TRBJ2-1,few,TRBV5-4,TRBD2
TGCAGTGCCAGGCTCACAGGGCGAATTCAGCCCCAGCATTTT,CSARLTGRIQPQHF,TRBJ1-5,few,TRBV20-1,.
TGCAGTGCCTCAGACAGGGTTGGGTGGGAAAGAGCCAAAAACATTCAGTACTTC,CSASDRVGWERAKNIQYF,TRBJ2-4,.,TRBV20-1,TRBD1
TGTGCCAGCAGCCTCCGCCAGGGGTCTCGCGAGCAGTACTTC,CASSLRQGSREQYF,TRBJ2-7,.,TRBV5-6,.
TGTGCCACCAGCAGAGATCGGGGCCCGAGGAGCTCCTACAATGAGCAGTTCTTC,CATSRDRGPRSSYNEQFF,TRBJ2-1,.,TRBV15,.
TGTGCCAGTAGTATAGGAACCAGGGCATACCAAGAGACCCAGTACTTC,CASSIGTRAYQETQYF,TRBJ2-5,.,TRBV19,.
TGCAGTGCTAGCGGGCTAGCTAGCGGGAGGGCCAGGGCAGATACGCAGTATTTT,CSASGLASGRARADTQYF,TRBJ2-3,.,TRBV20-1,TRBD2
TGTGCCAGCAGCGGAAGGTCCGGGGAGCTGTTTTTT,CASSGRSGELFF,TRBJ2-2,.,TRBV11-3,.
TGTGCCAGCAGCTTCGGGACAGCGAACACCGGGGAGCTGTTTTTT,CASSFGTANTGELFF,TRBJ2-2,.,TRBV7-8,TRBD1
TGTGCCAGCCTAAGAACAGCTTCTTATTCACCCCTCCACTTT,CASLRTASYSPLHF,TRBJ1-6,.,TRBV28,.
TGCAGTGCTAGAGGGGGTGATGCGGCCCTGAGGGATGAGCAGTTCTTC,CSARGGDAALRDEQFF,TRBJ2-1,few,TRBV20-1,.
TGTGCCAGCAGCTTGGGGGTCCACAATGAGCAGTTCTTC,CASSLGVHNEQFF,TRBJ2-1,.,TRBV7-3,.
TGTGCCTGGAGTTCCCCGGGACAGGGATCACAGCCCCAGCATTTT,CAWSSPGQGSQPQHF,TRBJ1-5,.,TRBV30,TRBD1
TGTGCCAGCAGTGGAGAAAACACCATATATTTT,CASSGENTIYF,TRBJ1-3,few,TRBV2,.
TGTGCCAGCAGTAAGGGACAGATGTCCGTTAATACGCAGTATTTT,CASSKGQMSVNTQYF,TRBJ2-3,.,TRBV2,TRBD1